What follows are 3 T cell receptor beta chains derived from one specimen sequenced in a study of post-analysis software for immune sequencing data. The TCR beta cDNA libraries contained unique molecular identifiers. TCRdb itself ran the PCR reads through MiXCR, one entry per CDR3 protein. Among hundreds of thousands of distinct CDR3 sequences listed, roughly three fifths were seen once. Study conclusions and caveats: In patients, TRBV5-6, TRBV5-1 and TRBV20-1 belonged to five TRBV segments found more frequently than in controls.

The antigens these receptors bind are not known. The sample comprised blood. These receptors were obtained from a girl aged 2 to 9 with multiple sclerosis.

The DNA of the CDR3 is TGTGCCAGCAGGGACAGTACTTTTCTGGAAGGCTACACCTTC. Translation gives CASRDSTFLEGYTF. J is TRBJ1-2 and V is TRBV7-9; possibly TRBD1 for D (6 bases). V lost 6 bases and J lost 8, with 19 bases in between. CDR3 length equals 14 residues. Germline values: CDR1 SEHNR, CDR2 FQNEAQ (reference sequence).

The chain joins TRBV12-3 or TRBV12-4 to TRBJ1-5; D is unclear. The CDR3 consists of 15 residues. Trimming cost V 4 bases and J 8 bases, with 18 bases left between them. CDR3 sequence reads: CASSSDTPWREPQHF. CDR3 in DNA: TGTGCCAGCAGTTCTGATACCCCGTGGAGGGAGCCCCAGCATTTT.

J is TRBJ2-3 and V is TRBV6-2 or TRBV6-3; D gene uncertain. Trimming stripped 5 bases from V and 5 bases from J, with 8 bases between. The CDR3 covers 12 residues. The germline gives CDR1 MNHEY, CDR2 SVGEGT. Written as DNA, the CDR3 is TGTGCCAGCAGTCAGTCGGTAGATACGCAGTATTTT. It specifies CASSQSVDTQYF.